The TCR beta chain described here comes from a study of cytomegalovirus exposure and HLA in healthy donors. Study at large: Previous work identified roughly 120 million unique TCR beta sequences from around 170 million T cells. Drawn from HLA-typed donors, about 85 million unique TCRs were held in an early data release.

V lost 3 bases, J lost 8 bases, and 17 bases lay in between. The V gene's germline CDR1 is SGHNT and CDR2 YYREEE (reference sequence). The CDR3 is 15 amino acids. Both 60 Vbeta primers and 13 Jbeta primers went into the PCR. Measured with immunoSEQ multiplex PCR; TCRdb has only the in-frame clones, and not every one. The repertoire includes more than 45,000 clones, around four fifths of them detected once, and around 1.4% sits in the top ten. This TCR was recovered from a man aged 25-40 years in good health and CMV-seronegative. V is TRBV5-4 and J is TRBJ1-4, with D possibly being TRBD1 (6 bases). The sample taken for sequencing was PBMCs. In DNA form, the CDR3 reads TGTGCCAGCAGCTCCGGACAGCTAAAGGGGGAAAAACTGTTTTTT. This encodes CASSSGQLKGEKLFF.